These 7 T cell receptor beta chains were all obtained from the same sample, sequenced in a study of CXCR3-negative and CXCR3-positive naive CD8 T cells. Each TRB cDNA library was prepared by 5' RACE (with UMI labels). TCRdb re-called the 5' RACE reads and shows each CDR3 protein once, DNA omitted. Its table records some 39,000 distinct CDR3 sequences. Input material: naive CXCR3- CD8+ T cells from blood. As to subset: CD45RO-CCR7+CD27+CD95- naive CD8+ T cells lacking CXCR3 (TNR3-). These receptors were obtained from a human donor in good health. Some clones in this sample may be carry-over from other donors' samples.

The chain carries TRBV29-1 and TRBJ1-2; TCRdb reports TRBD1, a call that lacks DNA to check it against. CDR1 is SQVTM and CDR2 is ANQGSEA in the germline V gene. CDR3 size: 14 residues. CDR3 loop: CSVDLTEGHYGYTF.

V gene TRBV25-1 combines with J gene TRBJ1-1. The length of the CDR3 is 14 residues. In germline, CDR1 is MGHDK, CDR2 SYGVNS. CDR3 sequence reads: CATVGGRRNTEAFF.

CDR3: CASSRPGHLYEQYF. This chain connects TRBV7-9 to TRBJ2-7; the TRBD1 assignment by TCRdb is unverifiable without DNA. The CDR3 is 14 amino acids. Germline assignment: CDR1 SEHNR and CDR2 FQNEAQ (reference sequence).

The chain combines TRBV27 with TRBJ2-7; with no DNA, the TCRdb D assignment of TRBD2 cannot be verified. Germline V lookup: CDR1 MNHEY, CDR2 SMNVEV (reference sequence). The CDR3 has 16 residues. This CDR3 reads CASAIAGGLPSYEQYF.

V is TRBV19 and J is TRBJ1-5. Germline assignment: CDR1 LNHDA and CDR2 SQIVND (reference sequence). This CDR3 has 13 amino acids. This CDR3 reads CASSLHSNQPQHF.

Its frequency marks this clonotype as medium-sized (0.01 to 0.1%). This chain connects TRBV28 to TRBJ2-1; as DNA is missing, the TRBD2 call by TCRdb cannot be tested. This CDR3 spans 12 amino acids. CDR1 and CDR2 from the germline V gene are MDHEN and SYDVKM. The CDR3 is CASSPANNEQFF.

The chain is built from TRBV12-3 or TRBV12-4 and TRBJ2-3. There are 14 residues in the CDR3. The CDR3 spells CASSSDLDPDTQYF.